These T cell receptor beta chains were read from a single sample in a study of T cell changes during pregnancy in multiple sclerosis. Clones were read by immunoSEQ multiplex PCR, and TCRdb kept only the in-frame ones, dropping some. In the table there are approximately 32,000 clones, roughly 89% of which are singletons. This sample comprised CD8+ T cells from peripheral blood mononuclear cells, obtained in the second trimester of pregnancy. These receptors all stem from a female donor with multiple sclerosis, enrolled in a pregnancy study. CDR3s include the opening cysteine and the closing phenylalanine or tryptophan. D genes are given only for firm matches. Clone size is given for some rows only: seen once, a few or many times, or a class if the clone is expanded.

CDR3nt	CDR3aa	d_gene	abundance	v_gene	j_gene
TGCGCCAGCAGCGAAGAGGCTAGTCTAAATGAGCAGTTCTTC	CASSEEASLNEQFF	NA	NA	TRBV5-1	TRBJ2-1
TGTGCCAGCAGCTTGGACGCTATGGCGGGAATCCCCTACAATGAGCAGTTCTTC	CASSLDAMAGIPYNEQFF	NA	NA	TRBV5-6	TRBJ2-1
TGTGCCAGCTCACTTCCCAGGGGAAAGACCCAGTACTTC	CASSLPRGKTQYF	NA	NA	TRBV18	TRBJ2-5
TGCAGCGTCAAGACTAGCGGGAGGATCAACACCGGGGAGCTGTTTTTT	CSVKTSGRINTGELFF	TRBD2	NA	TRBV29-1	TRBJ2-2
TGCGCCAGCAGCGCACGGACAGGGGGCGGTTCACCCCTCCACTTT	CASSARTGGGSPLHF	TRBD1	NA	TRBV5-1	TRBJ1-6
TGTGCCAGCAGTCCATTAGACAGTTCTAATGAAAAACTGTTTTTT	CASSPLDSSNEKLFF	NA	NA	TRBV27	TRBJ1-4
TGTGCCAGCAGCCTAGTTTCCACAGATACGCAGTATTTT	CASSLVSTDTQYF	NA	NA	TRBV27	TRBJ2-3
TGTGCCTGGAGCCCGCCTATTAGCGGGAGCATAGATACGCAGTATTTT	CAWSPPISGSIDTQYF	TRBD2	NA	TRBV30	TRBJ2-3
TGTGCCAGCAGCTTAGGCGCGGGGAAATACCAAGAGACCCAGTACTTC	CASSLGAGKYQETQYF	NA	NA	TRBV7-9	TRBJ2-5
TGTGCCAGCAGCTTACGGGGAAACACAGATACGCAGTATTTT	CASSLRGNTDTQYF	NA	NA	TRBV7-9	TRBJ2-3
TGTGCCAGTAGTCTCCCGACAGGGTTCTATGGCTACACCTTC	CASSLPTGFYGYTF	TRBD1	NA	TRBV19	TRBJ1-2
TGCGCCAGCAGCTTCGGGAGCACAGATACGCAGTATTTT	CASSFGSTDTQYF	NA	NA	TRBV5-1	TRBJ2-3
TGCGCCAGCAGCCAAGACCTACAGGGGATGAACACTGAAGCTTTCTTT	CASSQDLQGMNTEAFF	TRBD1	NA	TRBV4-1	TRBJ1-1
TGTGCCAGCAGCCCGGGGACAAAGAACACTGAAGCTTTCTTT	CASSPGTKNTEAFF	NA	NA	TRBV4-2	TRBJ1-1
TGTGCCAGCAGTGATACTAGCGGGGGGGCAGGAGAGACCCAGTACTTC	CASSDTSGGAGETQYF	TRBD2	NA	TRBV25-1	TRBJ2-5
TGCGCCAGCAGCTTCCCGGGGGGATCCGGGGAGCTGTTTTTT	CASSFPGGSGELFF	TRBD2	NA	TRBV5-1	TRBJ2-2
TGTGCCAGCATCCACCAAATGGTAGCTGGCGGCAGCACAGATACGCAGTATTTT	CASIHQMVAGGSTDTQYF	NA	NA	TRBV7-9	TRBJ2-3
TGTGCCAGCAGCACCCGAACAGGGGGCCATGAAAAACTGTTTTTT	CASSTRTGGHEKLFF	TRBD1	NA	TRBV7-9	TRBJ1-4
TGTGCCACCAGCACCAACAGGGATCTAAGGAGTACGCAGTATTTT	CATSTNRDLRSTQYF	NA	NA	TRBV15	TRBJ2-3
TGCGCCAGCAGCCCAGAGCGGGGGTGGTCCTACAATGAGCAGTTCTTC	CASSPERGWSYNEQFF	TRBD2	NA	TRBV4-1	TRBJ2-1
TGTGCCAGTATTGGAAGGACAGGGGGTCCAAATCAGCCCCAGCATTTT	CASIGRTGGPNQPQHF	TRBD1	once	TRBV19	TRBJ1-5
TGTGCCAGCAGCTTAGTTCCAGGGGAAAACGAGCAGTACTTC	CASSLVPGENEQYF	NA	once	TRBV7-9	TRBJ2-7
TGCGCCAGCAGCCATCGGACAGGGGATGAGCAGTTCTTC	CASSHRTGDEQFF	TRBD1	NA	TRBV4-1	TRBJ2-1
TGTGCCAGCAGTTTAGGGCAGTTTTACGAGCAGTACTTC	CASSLGQFYEQYF	NA	NA	TRBV27	TRBJ2-7
TGCGCCAGCAGCCCTTTCCCTGGGAGCATGGGAGAGACCCAGTACTTC	CASSPFPGSMGETQYF	NA	NA	TRBV5-1	TRBJ2-5
TGTGCCAGCGAGACAATGGCTTGGACAGGGGTGCTCCAATCCAACACAGATACGCAGTATTTT	CASETMAWTGVLQSNTDTQYF	TRBD1	NA	TRBV2	TRBJ2-3
TGTGCCACCAGCAGAGACAGGAATAGCAATCAGCCCCAGCATTTT	CATSRDRNSNQPQHF	NA	NA	TRBV15	TRBJ1-5
TGTGCCAGCAGTCCGACTAGCGGGAGGTACGAGCAGTACTTC	CASSPTSGRYEQYF	TRBD2	NA	TRBV6-5	TRBJ2-7
TGTGCCAGCTCACCAATGGGGGGAACTGAAGCTTTCTTT	CASSPMGGTEAFF	NA	once	TRBV18	TRBJ1-1
TGTGCCAGCAGGAGAAGGGGCAGTGTTACTAGCAATCAGCCCCAGCATTTT	CASRRRGSVTSNQPQHF	NA	NA	TRBV27	TRBJ1-5
TGTGCCAGCAGTTTATCTCCGGGAGCTGAGCAGTTCTTC	CASSLSPGAEQFF	NA	NA	TRBV27	TRBJ2-1
TGTGCCAGCAGCTTGGGCCCTGGTACGAGGGAGCAGTACTTC	CASSLGPGTREQYF	NA	NA	TRBV5-6	TRBJ2-7
TGTGCCAGCAGCGCGACGTGGGGGGACTATGGCTACACCTTC	CASSATWGDYGYTF	NA	NA	TRBV7-9	TRBJ1-2
TGTGCCAGCTCACCGGGACTTTCTAGCACAGATACGCAGTATTTT	CASSPGLSSTDTQYF	NA	NA	TRBV18	TRBJ2-3
TGTGCCAGCAGCCGGACGGACAGCTACGAGCAGTACTTC	CASSRTDSYEQYF	NA	few	TRBV7-9	TRBJ2-7
TGTGCCAGCAGTCTCTGGGGCGGGAGGAACTACGAGCAGTACTTC	CASSLWGGRNYEQYF	TRBD2	NA	TRBV7-2	TRBJ2-7
TGTGCCAGCAGCTTCGCCGGGACTAGTGGAGGGAATGAGCAGTTCTTC	CASSFAGTSGGNEQFF	TRBD2	few	TRBV5-6	TRBJ2-1
TGTGCCAGCAGCCCTTTACAGGGCGAGCAGTACTTC	CASSPLQGEQYF	NA	NA	TRBV2	TRBJ2-7
TGTGCCAGCAGCTTGGCCGTTACAGATACGCAGTATTTT	CASSLAVTDTQYF	NA	NA	TRBV5-6	TRBJ2-3
TGTGCCAGCAGTGCTCTGAACACCGGGGAGCTGTTTTTT	CASSALNTGELFF	NA	NA	TRBV25-1	TRBJ2-2
TGTGCCAGCAGTTTAGGTGCGGCCAAAAACATTCAGTACTTC	CASSLGAAKNIQYF	NA	NA	TRBV27	TRBJ2-4
TGTGCCAGCAGCTTATTCGTGGCGGGGGGGACTACCGGGGAGCTGTTTTTT	CASSLFVAGGTTGELFF	TRBD2	NA	TRBV7-6	TRBJ2-2
TGTGCCAGCAGAAAGACTAGCGGCGCCTACAATGAGCAGTTCTTC	CASRKTSGAYNEQFF	TRBD2	NA	TRBV2	TRBJ2-1
TGCAGCGTCCGAACTGGACTAGAAGGCGCCTACGAGCAGTACTTC	CSVRTGLEGAYEQYF	TRBD2	once	TRBV29-1	TRBJ2-7
TGTGCCAGCAGTTGGACAGGGTCGTCCACTGAAGCTTTCTTT	CASSWTGSSTEAFF	TRBD1	NA	TRBV6-5	TRBJ1-1
TGTGCCAGCAGTGAAGTTTTCTTTTCCAGCTCCTATAATTCACCCCTCCACTTT	CASSEVFFSSSYNSPLHF	NA	NA	TRBV6-1	TRBJ1-6
TGTGCCAGCAGCGTAGGGGGCGGGAGGGCCTTGGATGAGCAGTTCTTC	CASSVGGGRALDEQFF	TRBD2	NA	TRBV9	TRBJ2-1
TGTGCCAGCAGCTTAAAACGTGGACTAGCGGGGCGGGGGGAGCAGTTCTTC	CASSLKRGLAGRGEQFF	TRBD2	NA	TRBV7-3	TRBJ2-1
TGTGCCAGTAGTATAGTGGGTTCAGGGGCGAGGACCGGGGAGCTGTTTTTT	CASSIVGSGARTGELFF	NA	NA	TRBV19	TRBJ2-2
TGTGCCAGCAGTGCCGGGGGTTGGGAGCAGTTCTTC	CASSAGGWEQFF	NA	NA	TRBV25-1	TRBJ2-1